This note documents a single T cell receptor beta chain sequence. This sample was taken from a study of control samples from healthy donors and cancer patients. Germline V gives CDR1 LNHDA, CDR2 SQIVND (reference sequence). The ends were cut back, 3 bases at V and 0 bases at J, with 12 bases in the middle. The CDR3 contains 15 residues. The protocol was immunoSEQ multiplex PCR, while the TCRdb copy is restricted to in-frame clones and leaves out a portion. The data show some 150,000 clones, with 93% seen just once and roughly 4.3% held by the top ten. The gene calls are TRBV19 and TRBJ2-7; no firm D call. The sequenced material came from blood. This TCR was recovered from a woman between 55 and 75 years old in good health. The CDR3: CASSITAGISYEQYF. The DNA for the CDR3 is TGTGCCAGTAGTATCACTGCAGGAATCTCCTACGAGCAGTACTTC.